Below, 22 T cell receptor beta chains from the same sample are listed, as sequenced in a study of T cell responses to AZD1222 COVID-19 vaccine. Sequenced by immunoSEQ multiplex PCR; TCRdb stores in-frame clones only, minus some. The sample lists tens of thousands of clones, 89% occurring once. The specimen comprised peripheral blood, sampled 28 days after the second AZD1222 dose. These receptors all stem from an adult who received the AZD1222 COVID-19 vaccine.

The gene calls are TRBV5-8 and TRBJ2-5, with D unclear. Trimming took 1 base from V and 5 from J, leaving 12 bases between them. The CDR3 is 14 residues long. Per germline, CDR1 SGHTS and CDR2 YDEGEE. CDR3 in amino acids: CASSLLLEFETQYF. DNA of the CDR3: TGTGCCAGCAGCTTGCTGCTTGAGTTTGAGACCCAGTACTTC.

This chain connects TRBV18 to TRBJ1-1; TRBD1 aligns across 9 bases. Germline assignment: CDR1 KGHSH and CDR2 LQKENI. The CDR3 runs to 20 residues. Trimming at V came to 6 bases and at J to 5 bases, leaving 25 bases not matched to a gene. CDR3 protein: CASSPRPGQGNSRAGTEAFF. The CDR3 DNA reads as TGTGCCAGCTCCCCGAGACCCGGACAGGGGAACTCAAGGGCTGGGACTGAAGCTTTCTTT.

The chain employs TRBV5-1 and TRBJ1-2, with 12 bases aligning to TRBD1. The germline V gene encodes CDR1 SGHRS and CDR2 YFSETQ. V lost 4 bases, J lost 4 bases, and 5 bases stayed unmatched. The CDR3 has 15 amino acids. The CDR3 nucleotides read TGCGCCAGCAGCAGGGGACAGGGGGCCTTCTATGGCTACACCTTC. Protein product: CASSRGQGAFYGYTF. The full variable domain, completed using reference TRBV5-1 and TRBJ1-2, is KAGVTQTPRYLIKTRGQQVTLSCSPISGHRSVSWYQQTPGQGLQFLFEYFSETQRNKGNFPGRFSGRQFSNSRSEMNVSTLELGDSALYLCASSRGQGAFYGYTFGSGTRLTVV.

This chain connects TRBV5-1 to TRBJ2-5; 14 bases agree with TRBD2. The CDR3 has 18 residues. The V segment lost 4 bases and the J segment 5 bases; nucleotides outside the gene matches: 13. Germline CDR1 SGHRS, CDR2 YFSETQ. CDR3 region: CASSLGGTSGSPRETQYF. The CDR3 DNA sequence: TGCGCCAGCAGCCTGGGAGGGACTAGCGGGAGCCCCAGGGAGACCCAGTACTTC.

This clone was picked up one time. The chain has TRBV5-4 and TRBJ1-2; D is unresolved. V was pared by 2 bases and J by 3 bases, with 8 bases between. Germline lookup yields CDR1 SGHNT and CDR2 YYREEE (reference sequence). The CDR3 extends over 13 amino acids. Written as DNA, the CDR3 is TGTGCCAGCAGCTTTTCGTGGGACTATGGCTACACCTTC. Translated: CASSFSWDYGYTF.

The genes are TRBV7-2 and TRBJ2-3, with D uncertain. Germline V gene data show CDR1 as SGHTA and CDR2 as FQGNSA. The CDR3 length is 15 residues. Trimming took 1 base from V and 1 from J, leaving 9 bases between them. The CDR3 nucleotides read TGTGCCAGCAGCTTAGGGGCGCTTCGCACAGATACGCAGTATTTT. Translating gives CASSLGALRTDTQYF.

The rearrangement uses TRBV5-4 and TRBJ1-1; D might be TRBD1 (6 bases). Trimming pared 1 base from V and 1 base from J, leaving 8 bases between. Germline V gene data show CDR1 as SGHNT and CDR2 as YYREEE (reference sequence). CDR3 length: 14 residues. For the CDR3, the DNA is TGTGCCAGCAGCTTGAGAGGGGGGAACACTGAAGCTTTCTTT. Translation: CASSLRGGNTEAFF. The full variable domain, with the rest looked up from reference TRBV5-4 and TRBJ1-1, is ETGVTQSPTHLIKTRGQQVTLRCSSQSGHNTVSWYQQALGQGPQFIFQYYREEENGRGNFPPRFSGLQFPNYSSELNVNALELDDSALYLCASSLRGGNTEAFFGQGTRLTVV.

This rearrangement joins TRBV5-6 to TRBJ2-7; D tentatively reads TRBD1 or TRBD2 (5 bases each). CDR1 is SGHDT and CDR2 is YYEEEE in the germline V gene. V was trimmed by 4 bases and J by 6 bases, leaving 14 bases between them. The CDR3 is 13 amino acids. CDR3 DNA sequence: TGTGCCAGCAGCAAAACCGGGACCCTCGAGCAGTACGTC. This encodes CASSKTGTLEQYV.

The chain combines TRBV4-1 with TRBJ2-7; D is uncertain. Trimming removed 0 bases from V and 3 bases from J, with 12 bases in between. Germline V gene sequence: CDR1 MGHRA, CDR2 YSYEKL. The CDR3 loop spans 15 amino acids. The CDR3 DNA reads as TGCGCCAGCAGCCAAGATACCTCGTCGGACTACGAGCAGTACGTC. It specifies CASSQDTSSDYEQYV.

This rearrangement joins TRBV5-1 to TRBJ1-4, with TRBD1 identical over 9 bases. Germline V gives CDR1 SGHRS, CDR2 YFSETQ. This CDR3 has 16 residues. The V segment lost 0 bases and the J segment 7 bases; nucleotides outside the gene matches: 7. The CDR3 is CASSLVSGTGREKLFF. The DNA of the CDR3 is TGCGCCAGCAGCTTGGTCTCCGGGACAGGGCGTGAAAAACTGTTTTTT.

The CDR3 sequence: CAISDRGGSPLHF. In DNA, the CDR3 is TGTGCCATCAGTGACCGTGGCGGATCACCCCTCCACTTT. V is TRBV10-3 and J is TRBJ1-6; D remains unclear. The V gene lost 3 bases and the J gene lost 10 bases, with 10 bases spanning the gap. The CDR3 spans 13 residues. Germline CDR1 ENHRY, CDR2 SYGVKD.

The rearrangement uses TRBV9 and TRBJ2-2, with TRBD1 matching over 9 bases. The J segment lost 0 bases and the V segment lost 0 bases, leaving 3 bases of the junction unmatched. Germline V CDR1 and CDR2: SGDLS, YYNGEE. This CDR3 spans 17 amino acids. The CDR3 sequence: CASSVVGTGPNTGELFF. In DNA form, the CDR3 reads TGTGCCAGCAGCGTAGTTGGGACAGGGCCGAACACCGGGGAGCTGTTTTTT.

The chain has TRBV6-2 or TRBV6-3 and TRBJ2-6; D uncertain. V was trimmed by 6 bases and J by 0 bases, leaving 15 bases between them. The CDR3 has 17 residues. CDR1 is MNHEY and CDR2 is SVGEGT in the germline V gene. CDR3 DNA: TGTGCCAGCAGCTTCCACCGACTGTCCTCTGGGGCCAACGTCCTGACTTTC. Translation gives CASSFHRLSSGANVLTF.

V and J are TRBV4-2 and TRBJ2-5, with no clear D. The CDR3 sequence is 14 residues long. Trimming pared 1 base from V and 2 bases from J, leaving 8 bases between. Per germline, CDR1 LGHNA and CDR2 YNFKEQ. As DNA, the CDR3 is TGTGCCAGCAGCCAAGGGGAACCTCAAGAGACCCAGTACTTC. Translation: CASSQGEPQETQYF.

CDR3 coding DNA: TGTGCCAGCAGCGTAGATCCGGGACTAGCGGTACAAGAGACCCAGTACTTC. Protein sequence: CASSVDPGLAVQETQYF. This rearrangement joins TRBV9 to TRBJ2-5; 11 positions agree with TRBD2. The CDR3 consists of 17 residues. With 0 bases clipped from V and 2 bases from J, the junction kept 6 bases outside the gene matches. CDR1 and CDR2 from the germline V gene are SGDLS and YYNGEE. Combining the CDR3 with reference TRBV9 and TRBJ2-5 gives the whole variable domain DSGVTQTPKHLITATGQRVTLRCSPRSGDLSVYWYQQSLDQGLQFLIQYYNGEERAKGNILERFSAQQFPDLHSELNLSSLELGDSALYFCASSVDPGLAVQETQYFGPGTRLLVL.

The V call is TRBV30, the J call TRBJ1-2; TRBD1 is a possible D gene (5 bases). Germline-derived CDR1 and CDR2 are GTSNPN and SVGIG (reference sequence). This CDR3 has 13 amino acids. V shed 0 bases and J shed 6 bases, with 11 bases lying between them. For the CDR3, the DNA is TGTGCCTGGAGTGTACGGGGGGTCGATGGCTACACCTTC. It translates to CAWSVRGVDGYTF.

The J gene is TRBJ1-3, the V gene TRBV7-9; D call uncertain. Per the germline V gene, CDR1 is SEHNR and CDR2 is FQNEAQ (reference sequence). The CDR3 runs to 14 residues. Trimming took 5 bases from V and 4 from J, leaving 12 bases between them. The CDR3 nucleotides are TGTGCCAGCAGCCAAGAGGCTGCGGGAAACACCATATATTTT. Its translation: CASSQEAAGNTIYF.

This chain links TRBV6-5 with TRBJ1-5; D unclear. Germline V lookup: CDR1 MNHEY, CDR2 SVGAGI. The CDR3 contains 13 residues. V was cut by 4 bases and J by 6 bases, with 10 bases left in between. CDR3 in amino acids: CASSSTGSQPQHF. DNA for the CDR3: TGTGCCAGCAGTTCCACGGGGAGTCAGCCCCAGCATTTT.

This clone came up a few times. The rearrangement uses TRBV15 and TRBJ2-2; D perhaps matches TRBD1 (6 bases). CDR1 is LNHNV, CDR2 YYDKDF, per germline (reference sequence). The CDR3 contains 17 residues. Deletions cut 3 bases from V and 0 bases from J, with 14 bases between. DNA for the CDR3: TGTGCCACCAGCAGTTCCGGGACACCTACGAACACCGGGGAGCTGTTTTTT. Its protein is CATSSSGTPTNTGELFF.

The CDR3 protein is CASSLGGTLETQYF. Written as DNA, the CDR3 is TGTGCCAGCAGTTTAGGGGGTACCCTAGAGACCCAGTACTTC. This chain connects TRBV28 to TRBJ2-5; D could derive from TRBD1 or TRBD2 (5 bases each). The V and J ends lost 2 bases and 4 bases respectively, with 11 bases between them. The CDR3 contains 14 residues. Germline-derived CDR1 and CDR2 are MDHEN and SYDVKM.

V usage is TRBV7-9 and J usage is TRBJ1-1, with 8 bases lining up with TRBD1. In germline, CDR1 is SEHNR, CDR2 FQNEAQ (reference sequence). The ends lost 6 bases at V and 4 bases at J; junction bases unmatched: 16. CDR3 length: 17 amino acids. CDR3 bases: TGTGCCAGCAGGCCTACAGGGGGGGTATTTATACGCACTGAAGCTTTCTTT. It is translated as CASRPTGGVFIRTEAFF.

The chain couples TRBV6-1 to TRBJ2-6; TRBD2 matches at 9 bases. CDR1 MNHNS and CDR2 SASEGT come from the germline V gene. CDR3 size: 21 residues. J was trimmed by 0 bases and V by 2 bases; bases with no gene match: 14. The CDR3, as DNA: TGTGCCAGCAGTGAACTTCTCTTGACTAGCGGATCCAGCTCTGGGGCCAACGTCCTGACTTTC. It encodes CASSELLLTSGSSSGANVLTF.